Listed below are T cell receptor beta chains from one sample, sequenced in a study of T cell clones after liver transplantation. Clones were read by immunoSEQ multiplex PCR, and TCRdb kept only the in-frame ones, dropping some. Found here are about 74,000 clones, 80% of them singletons; the top ten hold 0.55% to 0.75%. Sequencing used CD4+ T cells from blood, obtained before liver transplant. All receptors derive from a human donor who received a liver transplant. Each CDR3 is given with its conserved first and last residue. Each record gives: V gene, D gene, clone size, J gene, CDR3 protein, CDR3 DNA. D genes are given only for firm matches. Clone size is stated in some rows and not others, as once, few, many or a class when expanded.

v_gene: TRBV28; d_gene: NA; abundance: NA; j_gene: TRBJ2-3; CDR3aa: CASSPMGVSGGTDTQYF; CDR3nt: TGTGCCAGCAGCCCCATGGGGGTATCGGGGGGCACAGATACGCAGTATTTT
v_gene: TRBV19; d_gene: NA; abundance: few; j_gene: TRBJ1-5; CDR3aa: CASSIQSGSGQPQHF; CDR3nt: TGTGCCAGTAGTATACAGTCCGGGTCGGGTCAGCCCCAGCATTTT
v_gene: TRBV6-5; d_gene: NA; abundance: NA; j_gene: TRBJ1-5; CDR3aa: CASRVDRSRNQPQHF; CDR3nt: TGTGCCAGCAGAGTCGACAGGAGCCGCAATCAGCCCCAGCATTTT
v_gene: TRBV30; d_gene: NA; abundance: NA; j_gene: TRBJ1-2; CDR3aa: CAWSVGARGYTF; CDR3nt: TGTGCCTGGAGTGTAGGGGCGCGGGGCTACACCTTC
v_gene: TRBV27; d_gene: NA; abundance: NA; j_gene: TRBJ2-1; CDR3aa: CASSLFRDSFLPSGDEQFF; CDR3nt: TGTGCCAGCAGTCTCTTCCGGGACTCCTTCCTCCCCTCCGGCGATGAGCAGTTCTTC
v_gene: TRBV5-4; d_gene: TRBD1; abundance: NA; j_gene: TRBJ1-1; CDR3aa: CASSSWDRANTEAFF; CDR3nt: TGTGCCAGCAGCTCCTGGGACAGGGCAAACACTGAAGCTTTCTTT
v_gene: TRBV9; d_gene: NA; abundance: NA; j_gene: TRBJ2-3; CDR3aa: CASSPRPSDSWSTDTQYF; CDR3nt: TGTGCCAGCAGCCCGCGTCCCTCGGACAGCTGGAGCACAGATACGCAGTATTTT
v_gene: TRBV7-9; d_gene: NA; abundance: once; j_gene: TRBJ2-7; CDR3aa: CASSDLAEQYF; CDR3nt: TGTGCCAGCAGCGATCTAGCTGAGCAGTACTTC
v_gene: TRBV10-2; d_gene: NA; abundance: once; j_gene: TRBJ1-1; CDR3aa: CASSEEGMNTEAFF; CDR3nt: TGCGCCAGCAGTGAAGAGGGGATGAACACTGAAGCTTTCTTT
v_gene: TRBV6-5; d_gene: TRBD2; abundance: NA; j_gene: TRBJ2-7; CDR3aa: CASSYSGGTRYF; CDR3nt: TGTGCCAGCAGTTACTCGGGGGGGACCAGGTACTTC
v_gene: TRBV9; d_gene: TRBD1; abundance: once; j_gene: TRBJ1-1; CDR3aa: CASSVGGGALNTEAFF; CDR3nt: TGTGCCAGCAGCGTAGGAGGGGGCGCATTGAACACTGAAGCTTTCTTT
v_gene: TRBV7-2; d_gene: NA; abundance: NA; j_gene: TRBJ2-7; CDR3aa: CASSSSYVDYEQYF; CDR3nt: TGTGCCAGCAGCTCGAGTTATGTGGACTACGAGCAGTACTTC
v_gene: TRBV29-1; d_gene: NA; abundance: NA; j_gene: TRBJ2-1; CDR3aa: CSVEKDHNEQFF; CDR3nt: TGCAGCGTTGAAAAAGACCACAATGAGCAGTTCTTC
v_gene: TRBV5-1; d_gene: TRBD2; abundance: NA; j_gene: TRBJ2-5; CDR3aa: CASSPRTSGSGGETQYF; CDR3nt: TGCGCCAGCAGCCCGAGGACTAGCGGGAGTGGGGGAGAGACCCAGTACTTC
v_gene: TRBV7-9; d_gene: NA; abundance: NA; j_gene: TRBJ2-5; CDR3aa: CASSSGAGETQYF; CDR3nt: TGTGCCAGCAGCTCAGGCGCCGGGGAGACCCAGTACTTC
v_gene: TRBV15; d_gene: TRBD2; abundance: NA; j_gene: TRBJ2-1; CDR3aa: CATSREGREAEQFF; CDR3nt: TGTGCCACCAGCAGAGAGGGTCGGGAGGCTGAGCAGTTCTTC
v_gene: TRBV5-5; d_gene: NA; abundance: NA; j_gene: TRBJ2-5; CDR3aa: CASSSGGSRPQETQYF; CDR3nt: TGTGCCAGCAGCTCGGGGGGCTCCCGGCCCCAAGAGACCCAGTACTTC
v_gene: TRBV28; d_gene: TRBD1; abundance: NA; j_gene: TRBJ1-1; CDR3aa: CASSLLVRTGEAFF; CDR3nt: TGTGCCAGCAGCCTACTTGTCAGGACAGGTGAAGCTTTCTTT
v_gene: TRBV28; d_gene: NA; abundance: NA; j_gene: TRBJ1-2; CDR3aa: CATQDSGTQRYYGYTF; CDR3nt: TGTGCCACCCAAGACTCCGGGACACAACGTTACTATGGCTACACCTTC
v_gene: TRBV7-2; d_gene: TRBD2; abundance: NA; j_gene: TRBJ2-2; CDR3aa: CASSPDGTRAGELFF; CDR3nt: TGTGCCAGCAGCCCCGACGGGACTAGGGCCGGGGAGCTGTTTTTT
v_gene: TRBV27; d_gene: TRBD2; abundance: NA; j_gene: TRBJ2-1; CDR3aa: CASSPLRASGRDEQFF; CDR3nt: TGTGCCAGCAGTCCCCTCCGGGCTAGCGGGAGGGACGAGCAGTTCTTC
v_gene: TRBV11-1; d_gene: NA; abundance: NA; j_gene: TRBJ2-5; CDR3aa: CASSLAGGAIGHYQETQYF; CDR3nt: TGTGCCAGCAGCTTAGCCGGGGGCGCGATAGGACACTACCAAGAGACCCAGTACTTC
v_gene: TRBV11-2; d_gene: NA; abundance: NA; j_gene: TRBJ1-4; CDR3aa: CASSFLPYTTLEKLFF; CDR3nt: TGTGCCAGCAGCTTCCTACCTTACACCACCCTAGAAAAACTGTTTTTT
v_gene: TRBV28; d_gene: NA; abundance: NA; j_gene: TRBJ1-5; CDR3aa: CASSLISLRGNQPQHF; CDR3nt: TGTGCCAGCAGTTTAATAAGCTTGAGAGGCAATCAGCCCCAGCATTTT
v_gene: TRBV18; d_gene: TRBD1; abundance: NA; j_gene: TRBJ1-1; CDR3aa: CASSPRKQGGTEAFF; CDR3nt: TGTGCCAGCTCACCACGAAAACAGGGGGGGACTGAAGCTTTCTTT
v_gene: TRBV18; d_gene: NA; abundance: NA; j_gene: TRBJ1-1; CDR3aa: CASPLREGPEAFF; CDR3nt: TGTGCCAGCCCTCTACGGGAGGGGCCTGAAGCTTTCTTT
v_gene: TRBV10-2; d_gene: NA; abundance: NA; j_gene: TRBJ2-7; CDR3aa: CASSEMNLLPYEQYF; CDR3nt: TGCGCCAGCAGTGAGATGAATTTACTGCCCTACGAGCAGTACTTC
v_gene: TRBV28; d_gene: NA; abundance: NA; j_gene: TRBJ1-2; CDR3aa: CASSPQGKRGYGYTF; CDR3nt: TGTGCCAGCAGTCCGCAGGGGAAAAGGGGCTATGGCTACACCTTC
v_gene: TRBV11-2; d_gene: NA; abundance: NA; j_gene: TRBJ1-1; CDR3aa: CATRRGGGTEAFF; CDR3nt: TGTGCCACCAGACGCGGGGGAGGCACTGAAGCTTTCTTT
v_gene: TRBV7-8; d_gene: NA; abundance: NA; j_gene: TRBJ1-2; CDR3aa: CASSSGPGLGYTF; CDR3nt: TGTGCCAGCAGCTCCGGCCCGGGTCTAGGCTACACCTTC
v_gene: TRBV5-4; d_gene: NA; abundance: NA; j_gene: TRBJ1-1; CDR3aa: CASSLGSDTEAFF; CDR3nt: TGTGCCAGCAGCTTGGGCAGCGACACTGAAGCTTTCTTT
v_gene: TRBV28; d_gene: NA; abundance: NA; j_gene: TRBJ1-4; CDR3aa: CASSLNRDGNEKLFF; CDR3nt: TGTGCCAGCAGTCTAAACAGGGATGGTAATGAAAAACTGTTTTTT
v_gene: TRBV5-4; d_gene: TRBD1; abundance: NA; j_gene: TRBJ1-3; CDR3aa: CASSSGQVGNTIYF; CDR3nt: TGTGCCAGCAGCTCAGGACAGGTCGGAAACACCATATATTTT
v_gene: TRBV7-2; d_gene: NA; abundance: NA; j_gene: TRBJ2-7; CDR3aa: CASSFRRYHEQYF; CDR3nt: TGTGCCAGCAGCTTCCGACGCTACCACGAGCAGTACTTC
v_gene: TRBV5-4; d_gene: TRBD2; abundance: NA; j_gene: TRBJ2-7; CDR3aa: CASSLPSGAEGEQYF; CDR3nt: TGTGCCAGCAGCTTGCCTAGCGGGGCCGAGGGGGAGCAGTACTTC
v_gene: TRBV6-1; d_gene: TRBD1; abundance: once; j_gene: TRBJ1-1; CDR3aa: CASSEKGQGWGTEAFF; CDR3nt: TGTGCCAGCAGTGAAAAGGGACAGGGATGGGGCACTGAAGCTTTCTTT
v_gene: TRBV23-1; d_gene: NA; abundance: few; j_gene: TRBJ2-1; CDR3aa: CASSHGGGCSYNEQFF; CDR3nt: TGCGCCAGCAGTCACGGGGGTGGGTGTTCCTACAATGAGCAGTTCTTC
v_gene: TRBV7-2; d_gene: NA; abundance: medium-sized; j_gene: TRBJ2-7; CDR3aa: CASSQGGAGSYEQYF; CDR3nt: TGTGCCAGCAGCCAGGGGGGGGCGGGCTCCTACGAGCAGTACTTC
v_gene: TRBV28; d_gene: NA; abundance: NA; j_gene: TRBJ1-2; CDR3aa: CASSFGVDGYTF; CDR3nt: TGTGCCAGCAGTTTTGGGGTCGATGGCTACACCTTC
v_gene: TRBV5-1; d_gene: NA; abundance: NA; j_gene: TRBJ2-6; CDR3aa: CASSARPSGANVLTF; CDR3nt: TGCGCCAGCAGCGCCAGGCCCTCTGGGGCCAACGTCCTGACTTTC
v_gene: TRBV27; d_gene: NA; abundance: NA; j_gene: TRBJ2-7; CDR3aa: CASSPRGGTGYEQYF; CDR3nt: TGTGCCAGCAGTCCCCGGGGCGGTACGGGGTACGAGCAGTACTTC
v_gene: TRBV5-1; d_gene: TRBD2; abundance: NA; j_gene: TRBJ2-1; CDR3aa: CASSLVPSGSYNEQFF; CDR3nt: TGCGCCAGCAGCTTGGTTCCTAGCGGCTCCTACAATGAGCAGTTCTTC
v_gene: TRBV6-6; d_gene: TRBD1; abundance: few; j_gene: TRBJ1-5; CDR3aa: CASRDSLNQPQHF; CDR3nt: TGTGCCAGCCGGGACAGCCTTAACCAGCCCCAGCATTTT
v_gene: TRBV6-1; d_gene: NA; abundance: NA; j_gene: TRBJ1-4; CDR3aa: CASSGLLSEKLFF; CDR3nt: TGTGCCAGCAGTGGACTGTTGAGCGAAAAACTGTTTTTT
v_gene: TRBV7-9; d_gene: NA; abundance: NA; j_gene: TRBJ2-1; CDR3aa: CASTLGGTRDEQFF; CDR3nt: TGTGCCAGCACCCTGGGGGGGACACGGGATGAGCAGTTCTTC
v_gene: TRBV5-1; d_gene: NA; abundance: NA; j_gene: TRBJ2-3; CDR3aa: CASSAGEHTDTQYF; CDR3nt: TGCGCCAGCAGTGCAGGGGAGCACACAGATACGCAGTATTTT
v_gene: TRBV5-6; d_gene: TRBD2; abundance: NA; j_gene: TRBJ2-3; CDR3aa: CASSQPGGVVTDTQYF; CDR3nt: TGTGCCAGCAGCCAGCCGGGGGGAGTGGTCACAGATACGCAGTATTTT
v_gene: TRBV2; d_gene: TRBD1; abundance: NA; j_gene: TRBJ2-5; CDR3aa: CASGTEQETQYF; CDR3nt: TGTGCCAGCGGGACAGAACAAGAGACCCAGTACTTC
v_gene: TRBV18; d_gene: NA; abundance: NA; j_gene: TRBJ2-4; CDR3aa: CASSPPTAKNIQYF; CDR3nt: TGTGCCAGCTCACCACCCACAGCCAAAAACATTCAGTACTTC
v_gene: TRBV5-1; d_gene: NA; abundance: NA; j_gene: TRBJ2-4; CDR3aa: CASSLDNKNIQYF; CDR3nt: TGCGCCAGCAGCTTGGACAATAAAAACATTCAGTACTTC
v_gene: TRBV28; d_gene: TRBD2; abundance: few; j_gene: TRBJ2-1; CDR3aa: CASSLREGLAHEQFF; CDR3nt: TGTGCCAGCAGTTTACGGGAGGGATTAGCTCATGAGCAGTTCTTC
v_gene: TRBV29-1; d_gene: TRBD1; abundance: NA; j_gene: TRBJ1-2; CDR3aa: CSVEESAGGRNGYTF; CDR3nt: TGCAGCGTTGAAGAATCCGCAGGGGGCAGGAATGGCTACACCTTC
v_gene: TRBV7-8; d_gene: NA; abundance: NA; j_gene: TRBJ2-6; CDR3aa: CASSFPSAFSGANVLTF; CDR3nt: TGTGCCAGCAGCTTCCCCTCGGCTTTCTCTGGGGCCAACGTCCTGACTTTC